This entry lists 30 T cell receptor beta chains sequenced from one sample in a study of blood T cells in healthy people across ages. Combining a sample-barcoded 5' primer with a J-beta primer mix, a second PCR ran for roughly 7 to 11 cycles. Via MiXCR, TCRdb re-called the 5' RACE reads, giving one row per CDR3 protein. The sample holds about 1,400,000 distinct CDR3 sequences, around 59% seen once. The sequencing input was blood. These receptors were taken from a man younger than 30 in good health.

V and J are TRBV12-3 or TRBV12-4 and TRBJ1-5; 9 bases map to TRBD1. This CDR3 region has 13 residues. J lost 6 bases, V lost 6 bases, and 3 bases had no gene match. The CDR3, as DNA: TGTGCCAGCAGGATGGACAGGGGTCAGCCCCAGCATTTT. This encodes CASRMDRGQPQHF.

The gene calls are TRBV5-5 and TRBJ2-1; D not certain. CDR1 SGHKS and CDR2 YYEKEE come from the germline V gene (reference sequence). CDR3 length equals 14 residues. Trimming removed 0 bases at V and 8 bases at J, with 12 bases between. The CDR3 reads CASSLVISGHEQFF. CDR3 nucleotides: TGTGCCAGCAGCTTGGTGATATCTGGGCATGAGCAGTTCTTC.

V is TRBV6-5 and J is TRBJ1-2; possibly TRBD1 for D (6 bases). The CDR3 totals 14 residues. V lost 5 bases and J 4 bases, leaving 14 bases between the germline ends. CDR1 MNHEY and CDR2 SVGAGI come from the germline V gene. CDR3 loop: CASSRRDNFYGYTF. The CDR3 DNA is TGTGCCAGCAGTCGCCGGGACAACTTCTATGGCTACACCTTC.

This clonotype was seen only a few times. This chain joins TRBV7-9 and TRBJ2-1; 12 positions agree with TRBD2. Per the germline V gene, CDR1 is SEHNR and CDR2 is FQNEAQ (reference sequence). The ends lost 8 bases at V and 5 bases at J; junction bases unmatched: 4. This CDR3 spans 14 amino acids. This CDR3 reads CASLLAGGDNEQFF. As DNA, the CDR3 is TGTGCCAGCCTCCTAGCGGGAGGGGACAATGAGCAGTTCTTC. Supplemented by reference TRBV7-9 and TRBJ2-1, the full variable domain reads DTGVSQNPRHKITKRGQNVTFRCDPISEHNRLYWYRQTLGQGPEFLTYFQNEAQLEKSRLLSDRFSAERPKGSFSTLEIQRTEQGDSAMYLCASLLAGGDNEQFFGPGTRLTVL.

In this sample, this clonotype turned up a few times. The V call is TRBV4-1, the J call TRBJ2-6; D ambiguous. Between the trimmed V and J ends, which lost 8 bases and 0 bases, there was a span of 23 bases. Looked up from germline, CDR1 is MGHRA and CDR2 is YSYEKL. The CDR3 runs 19 residues. The CDR3 DNA reads TGCGCCAGCCAAAGTTTTTCGGACGGACCAAACTCTGGGGCCAACGTCCTGACTTTC. Translated, it gives CASQSFSDGPNSGANVLTF.

This clonotype was seen only a few times. The chain combines TRBV4-2 with TRBJ2-7, with a possible D match to TRBD1 (5 bases). Per the germline V gene, CDR1 is LGHNA and CDR2 is YNFKEQ. The CDR3 length is 14 residues. Trimming removed 4 bases at V and 4 bases at J, with 14 bases between. CDR3 sequence (DNA): TGTGCCAGCAGCCTTTCCCCTGGGGCTTACGAGCAGTACTTC. As protein: CASSLSPGAYEQYF.

This chain links TRBV5-1 with TRBJ2-1, with 7 positions matching TRBD2. CDR1 and CDR2 from the germline V gene are SGHRS and YFSETQ. This CDR3 contains 15 residues. Trimming cost V 2 bases and J 6 bases; bases outside gene matches: 8. In DNA, the CDR3 is TGCGCCAGCAGCTTCGGAACTAGCGCAGGCAATGAGCAGTTCTTC. Protein sequence: CASSFGTSAGNEQFF.

The chain recombines TRBV27 with TRBJ1-2; no firm D call. The CDR3 is made up of 14 amino acids. Germline loops: CDR1 MNHEY, CDR2 SMNVEV (reference sequence). V was cut by 8 bases and J by 8 bases, with 21 bases left in between. For the CDR3, the DNA is TGTGCCAGCTCGCCGGATGTCACGGGAGTCGGCTACACCTTC. Residues: CASSPDVTGVGYTF.

The chain recombines TRBV20-1 with TRBJ1-1; D perhaps matches TRBD1 (5 bases). Trimming cost V 5 bases and J 4 bases, with 23 bases left between them. CDR3 length equals 16 residues. Germline V gene lookup returns CDR1 DFQATT and CDR2 SNEGSKA (reference sequence). The CDR3 reads CSAPRGPWGLGTEAFF. Written as DNA, the CDR3 is TGCAGTGCTCCCCGAGGGCCTTGGGGGTTGGGCACTGAAGCTTTCTTT.

This clonotype was seen a single time. The V and J genes are TRBV20-1 and TRBJ2-3, with D hard to call. Trimming stripped 2 bases from V and 9 bases from J, with 12 bases between. The CDR3 covers 12 residues. Germline CDR1 DFQATT, CDR2 SNEGSKA (reference sequence). CDR3 loop: CSARKPDPTQYF. For the CDR3, the DNA is TGCAGTGCTAGAAAACCGGACCCGACGCAGTATTTT.

J is TRBJ2-2 and V is TRBV20-1; D is unclear. The CDR3 has 17 residues. Germline V gene sequence: CDR1 DFQATT, CDR2 SNEGSKA (reference sequence). The V end was cut by 0 bases, the J end by 3 bases, with 17 bases between. CDR3 sequence (DNA): TGCAGTGCTAGAGAGGAGAGGAGCCAAGCCCACACCGGGGAGCTGTTTTTT. Encoded protein: CSAREERSQAHTGELFF.

V gene TRBV2 combines with J gene TRBJ1-2; 7 bases are a match to TRBD1. Per the germline V gene, CDR1 is SNHLY and CDR2 is FYNNEI. V gave up 0 bases and J gave up 2 bases; unmatched junction bases: 0. The CDR3 runs 14 residues. CDR3 amino acids: CASSEAGQNYGYTF. CDR3 DNA: TGTGCCAGCAGTGAAGCGGGACAGAACTATGGCTACACCTTC. Complete variable domain (other parts from reference TRBV2 and TRBJ1-2): EPEVTQTPSHQVTQMGQEVILRCVPISNHLYFYWYRQILGQKVEFLVSFYNNEISEKSEIFDDQFSVERPDGSNFTLKIRSTKLEDSAMYFCASSEAGQNYGYTFGSGTRLTVV.

The V and J genes are TRBV7-2 and TRBJ1-4; D unresolved. This CDR3 region has 14 residues. Germline CDR1 and CDR2: SGHTA and FQGNSA. Deletions cut 5 bases from V and 3 bases from J, with 10 bases between. CDR3 DNA: TGTGCCAGCAGCGACCCGGGCCCTAATGAAAAACTGTTTTTT. This translates into CASSDPGPNEKLFF.

Worth noting for this clonotype: A junction end diverges from the germline sequence, so it may reflect a read error. The rearrangement uses TRBV20-1 and TRBJ1-6; D remains unclear. Germline V gene data show CDR1 as DFQATT and CDR2 as SNEGSKA (reference sequence). The CDR3 spans 14 residues. The CDR3 DNA reads as TGCAGTGCCCTTATGAGTCCAATAAATTCCCCCCTCCACTTT. As protein: CSALMSPINSPLHF.

With respect to this clonotype: One end of the junction varies from germline; a read error may be responsible. V is TRBV5-1 and J is TRBJ2-5; either TRBD1 or TRBD2 may fit D (5 bases each). The CDR3 is made up of 16 amino acids. CDR1 is SGHRS and CDR2 is YFSETQ in the germline V gene. The CDR3 coding sequence is TGCGCCAGCGTACCCGGGGCAGTCTCCCTCCAACAGACCCAGTACTTC. It codes for CASVPGAVSLQQTQYF.

The chain employs TRBV28 and TRBJ1-1, with a weak D call TRBD1 (5 bases). The CDR3 extends over 14 amino acids. Deletions cut 2 bases from V and 6 bases from J, with 13 bases between. Germline CDR1 is MDHEN and CDR2 is SYDVKM. CDR3 protein: CASSLGTPTPEAFF. CDR3 sequence (DNA): TGTGCCAGCAGTTTAGGGACTCCCACCCCTGAAGCTTTCTTT.

For this clonotype: Being one base from a much bigger clone, this may be a read error. The V and J genes are TRBV15 and TRBJ1-1, with D hard to call. V dropped 3 bases and J dropped 4 bases, with 3 bases sitting between them. The CDR3 spans 11 residues. Per germline, CDR1 LNHNV and CDR2 YYDKDF (reference sequence). The chain's CDR3 is CATSRGTEAFF. CDR3 in DNA: TGTGCCACCAGCAGGGGCACTGAAGCTTTCTTT.

This clonotype was seen once. The rearrangement uses TRBV10-3 and TRBJ2-2, with a possible D match to TRBD2 (5 bases). The V gene lost 3 bases and the J gene lost 2 bases, with 25 bases spanning the gap. Germline V lookup: CDR1 ENHRY, CDR2 SYGVKD. The CDR3 runs 20 residues. CDR3 in DNA: TGTGCCATCAGTGAATTGATCGGGCGAGCGGAAACTAGAAACACCGGGGAGCTGTTTTTT. It specifies CAISELIGRAETRNTGELFF.

The chain recombines TRBV12-3 or TRBV12-4 with TRBJ2-7, with D possibly being TRBD1 (5 bases). V was trimmed by 7 bases and J by 2 bases, leaving 15 bases between them. The CDR3 is 14 residues long. The CDR3 region is CASTFGHVAYEQYF. The DNA of the CDR3 is TGTGCCAGCACTTTCGGACACGTCGCCTACGAGCAGTACTTC.

The chain is built from TRBV5-1 and TRBJ2-7; the D gene is possibly TRBD2 (5 bases). Between the trimmed V and J ends, which lost 0 bases and 2 bases, there was a span of 12 bases. The CDR3 is 15 residues long. CDR1 and CDR2 from the germline V gene are SGHRS and YFSETQ. This CDR3 reads CASSLAGMSAYEQYF. The CDR3 region has the DNA TGCGCCAGCAGCTTGGCCGGGATGTCGGCCTACGAGCAGTACTTC.

The CDR3 reads CASSFRPATNEKLFF. In DNA form, the CDR3 reads TGTGCCAGCAGTTTCCGGCCTGCAACTAATGAAAAACTGTTTTTT. The genes are TRBV27 and TRBJ1-4; D gene uncertain. This CDR3 has 15 residues. The germline gives CDR1 MNHEY, CDR2 SMNVEV (reference sequence). V lost 3 bases and J lost 0, with 8 bases in between.

This clonotype has a single count. V is TRBV27 and J is TRBJ2-2, with 9 bases fitting TRBD2. The trim removed 2 bases at V and 4 bases at J, leaving 8 bases unmatched. Germline V gene lookup returns CDR1 MNHEY and CDR2 SMNVEV (reference sequence). The CDR3 extends over 17 amino acids. This CDR3 is CASSLMAREGGTGELFF. In nucleotides, the CDR3 is TGTGCCAGCAGTTTAATGGCGCGGGAGGGAGGCACCGGGGAGCTGTTTTTT.

This chain joins TRBV12-3 or TRBV12-4 and TRBJ1-1; D ambiguous. V lost 4 bases and J 1 base, leaving 10 bases between the germline ends. This CDR3 is 14 amino acids long. The CDR3 is CASSYSRTNTEAFF. Written as DNA, the CDR3 is TGTGCCAGCAGTTACAGCCGGACGAACACTGAAGCTTTCTTT.

This clonotype was found once. This sequence joins TRBV6-2 or TRBV6-3 and TRBJ1-2, with 7 bases that match TRBD1. With V trimmed by 7 bases and J by 0 bases, 5 bases remained unmatched. Per the germline V gene, CDR1 is MNHEY and CDR2 is SVGEGT. The CDR3 loop spans 14 amino acids. The CDR3 DNA follows: TGTGCCAGCACCCGGACAGGAGCTAACTATGGCTACACCTTC. Translating gives CASTRTGANYGYTF.

The gene calls are TRBV4-1 and TRBJ2-4; a weak D match, TRBD2 (6 bases). CDR1 and CDR2 from the germline V gene are MGHRA and YSYEKL. CDR3 length: 15 amino acids. Trimming removed 1 base at V and 13 bases at J, with 20 bases between. In DNA form, the CDR3 reads TGCGCCAGCAGCCAAGTGGTTCGGGCCCCACGGGAGCAGTACTTC. Protein sequence: CASSQVVRAPREQYF.

V gene TRBV7-9 combines with J gene TRBJ2-1; TRBD2 aligns across 13 bases. Germline V gene lookup returns CDR1 SEHNR and CDR2 FQNEAQ (reference sequence). This CDR3 has 17 residues. The trim removed 4 bases at V and 4 bases at J, leaving 7 bases unmatched. This CDR3 reads CASSSLAGGMIYNEQFF. Here the CDR3 DNA reads TGTGCCAGCAGCTCACTAGCGGGGGGGATGATATACAATGAGCAGTTCTTC.

The V call is TRBV4-1, the J call TRBJ2-5, with D perhaps given as TRBD1 or TRBD2 (7 bases each). V shed 4 bases and J shed 1 base, with 13 bases lying between them. The CDR3 contains 15 residues. CDR1 is MGHRA and CDR2 is YSYEKL in the germline V gene. CDR3 region: CASSPAGDSQETQYF. The CDR3 bases are TGCGCCAGCAGCCCGGCGGGGGACAGCCAAGAGACCCAGTACTTC.

This chain links TRBV28 with TRBJ2-4, with a possible D match to TRBD1 (5 bases). CDR1 is MDHEN, CDR2 SYDVKM, per germline. The CDR3 runs 12 residues. V dropped 5 bases and J dropped 6 bases, with 8 bases sitting between them. CDR3 region: CASSGAVNIQYF. Here the CDR3 DNA reads TGTGCCAGCAGTGGGGCTGTAAACATTCAGTACTTC.

The gene calls are TRBV28 and TRBJ2-7, with D unresolved. This CDR3 contains 15 residues. V lost 3 bases and J 1 base, leaving 13 bases between the germline ends. Germline V CDR1 and CDR2: MDHEN, SYDVKM. The CDR3 sequence: CASSFRSSASYEQYF. In DNA form, the CDR3 reads TGTGCCAGCAGTTTCCGATCCTCTGCTTCCTACGAGCAGTACTTC. The whole variable domain, filled in from reference TRBV28 and TRBJ2-7, reads DVKVTQSSRYLVKRTGEKVFLECVQDMDHENMFWYRQDPGLGLRLIYFSYDVKMKEKGDIPEGYSVSREKKERFSLILESASTNQTSMYLCASSFRSSASYEQYFGPGTRLTVT.

The chain joins TRBV4-1 to TRBJ2-7; D remains unclear. This CDR3 spans 15 amino acids. Deletions cut 1 base from V and 6 bases from J, with 16 bases between. Germline CDR1 is MGHRA and CDR2 is YSYEKL. CDR3 sequence: CASSQVVSTPIEQYF. CDR3 bases: TGCGCCAGCAGCCAAGTGGTGTCCACACCTATCGAGCAGTACTTC.